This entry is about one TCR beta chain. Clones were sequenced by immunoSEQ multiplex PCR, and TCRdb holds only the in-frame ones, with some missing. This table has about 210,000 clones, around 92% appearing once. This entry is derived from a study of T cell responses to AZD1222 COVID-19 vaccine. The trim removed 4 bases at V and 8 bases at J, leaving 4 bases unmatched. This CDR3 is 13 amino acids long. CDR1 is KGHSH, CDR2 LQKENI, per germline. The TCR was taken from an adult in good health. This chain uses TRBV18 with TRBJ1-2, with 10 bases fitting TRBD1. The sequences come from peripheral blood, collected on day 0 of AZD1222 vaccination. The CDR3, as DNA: TGTGCCAGCTCACTTGACAGGGGGCAAGGCTACACCTTC. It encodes CASSLDRGQGYTF.